Below are 16 T cell receptor beta chains sequenced from a single sample in a study of T cell repertoires in cytomegalovirus infection. TCRdb used MiXCR to reprocess the reads, holding one entry per CDR3 protein. The sample consists of about 200,000 distinct CDR3 sequences, less than 9.5% of them appearing once. What was sequenced was PBMCs. Receptors were obtained from a human donor in good health (CMV status not recorded). Some clones in this sample may be carry-over from other donors' samples.

This clonotype showed up just a few times. One end of the junction fails to match germline, which may point to a read error. This chain links TRBV2 with TRBJ2-4; 7 nucleotides agree with TRBD1. The CDR3 length is 12 residues. CDR1 SNHLY and CDR2 FYNNEI come from the germline V gene. The DNA of the CDR3 is TGTGCCAGCAGGGACCAACAGGGGATGGACAACTTC. Amino acid sequence: CASRDQQGMDNF. The whole variable domain, remainder taken from reference TRBV2 and TRBJ2-4, is EPEVTQTPSHQVTQMGQEVILRCVPISNHLYFYWYRQILGQKVEFLVSFYNNEISEKSEIFDDQFSVERPDGSNFTLKIRSTKLEDSAMYFCASRDQQGMDNFGAGTRLSVL.

This clonotype has just a few counts. The chain combines TRBV10-1 with TRBJ1-5, with 7 bases aligning to TRBD1. Germline V gene sequence: CDR1 WNHNN, CDR2 SYGVQD (reference sequence). With 4 bases clipped from V and 4 bases from J, the junction kept 4 bases outside the gene matches. This CDR3 contains 14 residues. The CDR3 DNA reads as TGCGCCAGCAGTGTAGGGGACAGAAATCAGCCCCAGCATTTT. Translating gives CASSVGDRNQPQHF.

The sample holds a few counts of this clonotype. This chain links TRBV20-1 with TRBJ1-3; D remains ambiguous. Trimming removed 3 bases at V and 2 bases at J, with 11 bases between. CDR1 and CDR2 (germline): DFQATT, SNEGSKA (reference sequence). The CDR3 is made up of 14 amino acids. DNA for the CDR3: TGCAGTGCTAGCTCGGAAAAACCTGGAAACACCATATATTTT. Protein sequence: CSASSEKPGNTIYF.

In its sample, this clonotype was seen a few times. The rearrangement uses TRBV29-1 and TRBJ1-3, with unresolved D. The CDR3 is made up of 15 amino acids. Trimming left V 4 bases short and J 0 bases short, with 13 bases between. Germline V CDR1 and CDR2: SQVTM, ANQGSEA. The DNA for the CDR3 is TGCAGCGTTGTTCGACGCGGAAGCTCTGGAAACACCATATATTTT. Residues: CSVVRRGSSGNTIYF.

The chain recombines TRBV19 with TRBJ1-4; D remains ambiguous. The length of the CDR3 is 12 residues. V was clipped by 5 bases and J by 5 bases, with 6 bases between them. The germline gives CDR1 LNHDA, CDR2 SQIVND (reference sequence). The CDR3 DNA is TGTGCCAGTAGTCCGGGGAATGAAAAACTGTTTTTT. Protein product: CASSPGNEKLFF.

This clonotype was seen repeatedly, ten times or more. The chain combines TRBV7-2 with TRBJ1-1, with D unclear. Germline V gene sequence: CDR1 SGHTA, CDR2 FQGNSA. Trimming left V 1 base short and J 11 bases short, with 14 bases between. The CDR3 has 13 amino acids. CDR3: CASSLDKPGGAFF. As DNA, the CDR3 is TGTGCCAGCAGCTTAGATAAGCCCGGAGGGGCTTTCTTT. The full variable domain, completed using reference TRBV7-2 and TRBJ1-1, is GAGVSQSPSNKVTEKGKDVELRCDPISGHTALYWYRQSLGQGLEFLIYFQGNSAPDKSGLPSDRFSAERTGGSVSTLTIQRTQQEDSAVYLCASSLDKPGGAFFGQGTRLTVV.

This clonotype occurred many times. The chain couples TRBV6-5 to TRBJ1-2; D is unclear. Germline assignment: CDR1 MNHEY and CDR2 SVGAGI. The CDR3 runs 17 residues. V was trimmed by 5 bases and J by 5 bases, leaving 24 bases between them. The CDR3 loop reads CASSRRARTPSGYGYTF. As DNA, the CDR3 is TGTGCCAGCAGTCGGCGGGCCAGAACGCCCTCTGGGTATGGCTACACCTTC.

This clonotype has a handful of counts. The rearrangement links TRBV20-1 to TRBJ1-2; D call uncertain. Trimming removed 5 bases at V and 7 bases at J, with 17 bases between. Germline values: CDR1 DFQATT, CDR2 SNEGSKA (reference sequence). This CDR3 has 13 residues. The CDR3 sequence is CSASRRELPGYTF. Here the CDR3 DNA reads TGCAGTGCTTCTAGACGGGAGTTACCTGGCTACACCTTC.

This clonotype was seen many times. V is TRBV7-6 and J is TRBJ1-2; D gene ambiguous. V was pared by 5 bases and J by 3 bases, with 7 bases between. Germline V gives CDR1 SGHVS, CDR2 FNYEAQ. The CDR3 is 12 residues long. The CDR3 is CASSRGHYGYTF. The CDR3 DNA reads TGTGCCAGCAGCCGAGGCCACTATGGCTACACCTTC. Filled out from reference TRBV7-6 and TRBJ1-2, the complete variable domain reads GAGVSQSPRYKVTKRGQDVALRCDPISGHVSLYWYRQALGQGPEFLTYFNYEAQQDKSGLPNDRFSAERPEGSISTLTIQRTEQRDSAMYRCASSRGHYGYTFGSGTRLTVV.

The chain uses TRBV20-1 and TRBJ1-2, with 7 bases matching TRBD1. The junction had 6 bases not matched to a gene; V was cut back by 4 bases and J by 4 bases. The germline CDR1 and CDR2 sequences are DFQATT and SNEGSKA (reference sequence). The CDR3 has 13 residues. CDR3 DNA sequence: TGCAGTGCTAAGACAGGGCCGGGCTATGGCTACACCTTC. This gives the protein CSAKTGPGYGYTF.

In its sample, this clonotype was seen a few times. The rearrangement links TRBV29-1 to TRBJ2-7; D possibly uses TRBD1 or TRBD2 (6 bases each). The germline V gene has CDR1 SQVTM and CDR2 ANQGSEA. Trimming cost V 5 bases and J 5 bases, with 16 bases left between them. The CDR3 contains 13 residues. This CDR3 is CSVPGAGLNEQYF. CDR3 nucleotides: TGCAGCGTTCCGGGGGCAGGGTTAAACGAGCAGTACTTC.

This clonotype has only a few counts. This chain connects TRBV5-1 to TRBJ2-6; maybe TRBD1 (6 bases). V shed 4 bases and J shed 4 bases, with 12 bases lying between them. The CDR3 is made up of 15 amino acids. Germline V gene lookup returns CDR1 SGHRS and CDR2 YFSETQ. The CDR3 DNA sequence: TGCGCCAGCAGCCAAGGACAGCCCGGGGCCAACGTCCTGACTTTC. Its translation is CASSQGQPGANVLTF.

A few counts support this clonotype. The chain couples TRBV5-4 to TRBJ2-3, with TRBD2 matching 7 bases. After removal of 5 bases from V and 0 bases from J, the junction contained 3 bases not matched to a gene. The CDR3 runs to 14 residues. Germline V gene lookup returns CDR1 SGHNT and CDR2 YYREEE (reference sequence). The CDR3 spells CASRGGTSTDTQYF. CDR3 nucleotides: TGTGCCAGCAGGGGGGGGACTAGCACAGATACGCAGTATTTT. Full variable domain (rest looked up from reference TRBV5-4 and TRBJ2-3): ETGVTQSPTHLIKTRGQQVTLRCSSQSGHNTVSWYQQALGQGPQFIFQYYREEENGRGNFPPRFSGLQFPNYSSELNVNALELDDSALYLCASRGGTSTDTQYFGPGTRLTVL.

This clonotype was picked up many times. The gene calls are TRBV7-2 and TRBJ1-1; 9 positions match TRBD1. Germline V gene sequence: CDR1 SGHTA, CDR2 FQGNSA. With V trimmed by 5 bases and J by 4 bases, 5 bases remained unmatched. The CDR3 consists of 14 residues. This CDR3 is CASSQGQGFTEAFF. The CDR3, as DNA: TGTGCCAGCAGCCAGGGACAGGGCTTCACTGAAGCTTTCTTT.

In its sample, this clonotype was seen many times. This chain connects TRBV7-2 to TRBJ1-2, with a tentative D call TRBD1 (5 bases). Trimming left V 5 bases short and J 5 bases short, with 21 bases between. Germline V gives CDR1 SGHTA, CDR2 FQGNSA. The CDR3 spans 16 residues. The chain's CDR3 is CASSLQGKGPLYGYTF. CDR3 coding DNA: TGTGCCAGCAGCCTTCAGGGCAAGGGGCCCCTTTATGGCTACACCTTC.

This clonotype showed up just a few times. The chain links TRBV6-5 to TRBJ1-2; D gene uncertain. Germline CDR1 MNHEY, CDR2 SVGAGI. The ends were cut back, 0 bases at V and 1 base at J, with 9 bases in the middle. This CDR3 is 15 amino acids long. The chain's CDR3 is CASSYSTASNYGYTF. DNA for the CDR3: TGTGCCAGCAGTTACTCGACGGCCAGTAACTATGGCTACACCTTC.